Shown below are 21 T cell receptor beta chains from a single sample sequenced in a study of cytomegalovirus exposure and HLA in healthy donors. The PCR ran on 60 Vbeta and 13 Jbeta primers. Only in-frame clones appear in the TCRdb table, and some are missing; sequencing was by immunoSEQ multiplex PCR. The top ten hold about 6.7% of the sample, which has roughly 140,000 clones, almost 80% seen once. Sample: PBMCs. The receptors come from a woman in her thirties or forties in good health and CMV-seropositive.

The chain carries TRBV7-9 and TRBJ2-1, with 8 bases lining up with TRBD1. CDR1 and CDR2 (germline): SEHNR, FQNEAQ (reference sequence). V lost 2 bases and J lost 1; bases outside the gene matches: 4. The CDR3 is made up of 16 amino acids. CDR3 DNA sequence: TGTGCCAGCAGCTTAACCGGACAGGGTTCCTACAATGAGCAGTTCTTC. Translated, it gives CASSLTGQGSYNEQFF. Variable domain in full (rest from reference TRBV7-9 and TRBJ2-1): DTGVSQNPRHKITKRGQNVTFRCDPISEHNRLYWYRQTLGQGPEFLTYFQNEAQLEKSRLLSDRFSAERPKGSFSTLEIQRTEQGDSAMYLCASSLTGQGSYNEQFFGPGTRLTVL.

CDR3 sequence: CASSIRFETETYEQYF. CDR3 DNA sequence: TGTGCCAGTAGTATTCGCTTTGAGACAGAAACCTACGAGCAGTACTTC. The chain recombines TRBV19 with TRBJ2-7, with D possibly being TRBD1 (5 bases). The V gene lost 3 bases and the J gene lost 2 bases, with 17 bases spanning the gap. The CDR3 runs to 16 residues. The germline gives CDR1 LNHDA, CDR2 SQIVND (reference sequence).

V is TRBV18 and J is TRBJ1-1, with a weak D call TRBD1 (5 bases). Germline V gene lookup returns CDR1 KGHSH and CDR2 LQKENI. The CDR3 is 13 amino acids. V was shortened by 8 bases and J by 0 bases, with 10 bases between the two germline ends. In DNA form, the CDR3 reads TGTGCCAGCCGTATGGGGCTGAACACTGAAGCTTTCTTT. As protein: CASRMGLNTEAFF.

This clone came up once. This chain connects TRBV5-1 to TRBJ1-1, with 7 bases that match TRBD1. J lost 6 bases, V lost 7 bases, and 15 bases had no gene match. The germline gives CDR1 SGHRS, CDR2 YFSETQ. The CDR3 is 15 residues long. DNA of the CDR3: TGCGCCAGCTGCCGACAGGGTCGTATCCTGGCTGAAGCTTTCTTT. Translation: CASCRQGRILAEAFF. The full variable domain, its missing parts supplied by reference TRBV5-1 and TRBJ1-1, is KAGVTQTPRYLIKTRGQQVTLSCSPISGHRSVSWYQQTPGQGLQFLFEYFSETQRNKGNFPGRFSGRQFSNSRSEMNVSTLELGDSALYLCASCRQGRILAEAFFGQGTRLTVV.

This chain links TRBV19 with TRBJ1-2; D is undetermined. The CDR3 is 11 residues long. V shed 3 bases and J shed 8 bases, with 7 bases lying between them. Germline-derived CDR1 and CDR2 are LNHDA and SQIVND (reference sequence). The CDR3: CASSMARGYTF. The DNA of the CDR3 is TGTGCCAGTAGTATGGCCCGCGGCTACACCTTC.

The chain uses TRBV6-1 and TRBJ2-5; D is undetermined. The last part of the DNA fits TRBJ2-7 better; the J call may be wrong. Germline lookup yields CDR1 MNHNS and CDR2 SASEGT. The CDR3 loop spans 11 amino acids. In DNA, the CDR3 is TGTGCCAGCAGTGAAATTTACGAGCAGTACTTC. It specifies CASSEIYEQYF.

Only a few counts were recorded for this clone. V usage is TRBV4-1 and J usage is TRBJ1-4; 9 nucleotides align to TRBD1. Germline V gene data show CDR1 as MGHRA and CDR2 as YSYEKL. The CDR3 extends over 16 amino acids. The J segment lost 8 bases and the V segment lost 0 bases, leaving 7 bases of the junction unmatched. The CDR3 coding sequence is TGCGCCAGCAGCCAAGATTCCGGGACAGGGAGCGAAAAACTGTTTTTT. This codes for CASSQDSGTGSEKLFF.

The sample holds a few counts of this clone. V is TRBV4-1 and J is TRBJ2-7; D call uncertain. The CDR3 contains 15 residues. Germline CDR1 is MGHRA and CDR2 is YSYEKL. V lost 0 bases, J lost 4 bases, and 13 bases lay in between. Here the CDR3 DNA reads TGCGCCAGCAGCCAAGACCCAACTTCCGGGTACGAGCAGTACTTC. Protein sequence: CASSQDPTSGYEQYF.

CDR3 bases: TGTGCCAGAGGCAGGGTCGGGGAGCTGTTTTTT. Its translation: CARGRVGELFF. The chain joins TRBV28 to TRBJ2-2; TRBD1 is a possible D gene (5 bases). The V gene's germline CDR1 is MDHEN and CDR2 SYDVKM. The germline V and J ends were trimmed by 9 bases and 7 bases, with 9 bases remaining between them. This CDR3 spans 11 amino acids.

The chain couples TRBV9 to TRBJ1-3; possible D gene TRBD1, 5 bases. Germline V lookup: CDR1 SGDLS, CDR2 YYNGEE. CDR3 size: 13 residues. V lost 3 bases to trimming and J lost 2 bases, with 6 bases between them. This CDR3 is CASSEGTGNTIYF. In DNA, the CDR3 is TGTGCCAGCAGCGAGGGGACTGGAAACACCATATATTTT.

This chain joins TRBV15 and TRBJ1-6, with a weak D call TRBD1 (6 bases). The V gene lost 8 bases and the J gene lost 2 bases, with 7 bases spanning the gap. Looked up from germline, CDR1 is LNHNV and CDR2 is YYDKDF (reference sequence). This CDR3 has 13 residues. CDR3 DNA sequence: TGTGCCACCCGGGACACCTATAATTCACCCCTCCACTTT. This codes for CATRDTYNSPLHF.

Written as DNA, the CDR3 is TGTGCCGCGGGCCCCCCTCTTCCCCCACTTCCTAACTATGGCTACACCTTC. This translates into CAAGPPLPPLPNYGYTF. V and J are TRBV27 and TRBJ1-2; D ambiguous. Trimming removed 11 bases at V and 0 bases at J, with 25 bases between. Germline values: CDR1 MNHEY, CDR2 SMNVEV (reference sequence). CDR3 length: 17 amino acids.

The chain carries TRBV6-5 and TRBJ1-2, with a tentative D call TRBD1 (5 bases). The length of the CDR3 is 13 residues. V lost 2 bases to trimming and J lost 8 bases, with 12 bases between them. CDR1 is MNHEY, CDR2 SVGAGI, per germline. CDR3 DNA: TGTGCCAGCAGTTACGCGCGACAGTCGGGCTACACCTTC. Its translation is CASSYARQSGYTF.

The CDR3 region has the DNA TGTGCCAGTAGTATTTTGGACCCCGCGGGCGGGGAGCTGTTTTTT. Its translation: CASSILDPAGGELFF. The V call is TRBV19, the J call TRBJ2-2; a possible D gene is TRBD2 (5 bases). The CDR3 is made up of 15 amino acids. Trimming took 3 bases from V and 7 from J, leaving 15 bases between them. Germline-derived CDR1 and CDR2 are LNHDA and SQIVND (reference sequence).

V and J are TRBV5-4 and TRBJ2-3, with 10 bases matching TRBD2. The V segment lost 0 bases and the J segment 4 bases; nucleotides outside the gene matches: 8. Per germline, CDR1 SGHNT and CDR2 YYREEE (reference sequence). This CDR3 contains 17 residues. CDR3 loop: CASSLDLLAGWADTQYF. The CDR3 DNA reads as TGTGCCAGCAGCTTGGACCTACTAGCGGGGTGGGCAGATACGCAGTATTTT.

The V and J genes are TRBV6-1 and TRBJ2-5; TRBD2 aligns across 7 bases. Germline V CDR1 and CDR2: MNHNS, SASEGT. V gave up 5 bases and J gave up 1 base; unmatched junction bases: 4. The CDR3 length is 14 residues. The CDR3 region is CASSSGGFQETQYF. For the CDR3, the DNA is TGTGCCAGCAGTTCGGGGGGTTTCCAAGAGACCCAGTACTTC.

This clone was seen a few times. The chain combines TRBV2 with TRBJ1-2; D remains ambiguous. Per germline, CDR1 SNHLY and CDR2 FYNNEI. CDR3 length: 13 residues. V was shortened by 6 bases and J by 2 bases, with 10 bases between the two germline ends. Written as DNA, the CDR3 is TGTGCCAGCAGCCAAGCCCCCAACTATGGCTACACCTTC. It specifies CASSQAPNYGYTF.

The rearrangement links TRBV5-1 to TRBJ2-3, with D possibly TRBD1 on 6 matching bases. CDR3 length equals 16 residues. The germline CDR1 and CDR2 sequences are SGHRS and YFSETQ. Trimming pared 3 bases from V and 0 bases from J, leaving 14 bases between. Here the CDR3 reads CASSWGPGRSTDTQYF. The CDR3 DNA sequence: TGCGCCAGCAGCTGGGGGCCCGGGCGGAGCACAGATACGCAGTATTTT. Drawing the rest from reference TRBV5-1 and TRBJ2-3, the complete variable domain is KAGVTQTPRYLIKTRGQQVTLSCSPISGHRSVSWYQQTPGQGLQFLFEYFSETQRNKGNFPGRFSGRQFSNSRSEMNVSTLELGDSALYLCASSWGPGRSTDTQYFGPGTRLTVL.

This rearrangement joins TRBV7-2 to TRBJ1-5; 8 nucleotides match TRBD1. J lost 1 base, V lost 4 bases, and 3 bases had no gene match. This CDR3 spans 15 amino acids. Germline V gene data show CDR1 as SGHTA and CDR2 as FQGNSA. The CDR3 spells CASSSRQGSNQPQHF. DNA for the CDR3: TGTGCCAGCAGCTCGAGACAGGGGAGCAATCAGCCCCAGCATTTT.

The CDR3 loop reads CAWSKGVGIQPQHF. The CDR3 DNA is TGTGCCTGGAGTAAAGGGGTCGGTATTCAGCCCCAGCATTTT. The gene calls are TRBV30 and TRBJ1-5, with TRBD1 as a possible D gene (5 bases). The germline V and J ends were trimmed by 2 bases and 6 bases, with 14 bases remaining between them. The CDR3 has 14 residues. Germline-derived CDR1 and CDR2 are GTSNPN and SVGIG (reference sequence).

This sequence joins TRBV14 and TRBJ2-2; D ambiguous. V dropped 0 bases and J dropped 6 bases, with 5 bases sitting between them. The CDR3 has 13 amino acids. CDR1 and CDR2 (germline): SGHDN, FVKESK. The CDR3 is CASSQDRPGELFF. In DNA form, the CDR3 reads TGTGCCAGCAGCCAAGATCGTCCCGGGGAGCTGTTTTTT.